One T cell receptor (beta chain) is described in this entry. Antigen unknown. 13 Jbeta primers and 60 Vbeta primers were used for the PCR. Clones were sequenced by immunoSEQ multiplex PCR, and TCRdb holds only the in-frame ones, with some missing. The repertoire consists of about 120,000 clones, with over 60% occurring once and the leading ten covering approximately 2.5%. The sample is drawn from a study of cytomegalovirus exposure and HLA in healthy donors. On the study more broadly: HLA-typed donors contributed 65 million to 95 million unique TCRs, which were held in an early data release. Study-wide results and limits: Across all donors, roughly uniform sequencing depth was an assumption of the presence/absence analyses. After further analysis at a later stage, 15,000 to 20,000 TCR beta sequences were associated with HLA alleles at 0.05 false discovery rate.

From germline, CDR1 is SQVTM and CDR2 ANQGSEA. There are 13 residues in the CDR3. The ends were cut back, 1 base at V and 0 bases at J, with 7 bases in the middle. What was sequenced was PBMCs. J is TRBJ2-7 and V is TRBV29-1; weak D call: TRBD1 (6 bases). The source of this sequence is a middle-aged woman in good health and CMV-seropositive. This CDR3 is CSVEGDTSYEQYF. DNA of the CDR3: TGCAGCGTTGAAGGGGACACCTCCTACGAGCAGTACTTC.